The 32 T cell receptor beta chains below come from one sample, sequenced in a study of blood T cells in healthy people across ages. PCR was performed a second time for roughly 6 to 12 cycles using a sample-barcoded 5' primer and a J-beta primer mix. TCRdb analysed the 5' RACE reads with MiXCR anew, one entry per CDR3 protein. Of over a million distinct CDR3 sequences detected, 42% appear once; the ten largest clones hold over 3.5%. Input material: blood. The receptors stem from a young woman in good health.

V gene TRBV18 combines with J gene TRBJ2-3; D may correspond to TRBD1 or TRBD2 (5 bases each). The CDR3 covers 16 residues. Between the trimmed V and J ends, which lost 1 base and 0 bases, there was a span of 11 bases. Germline V CDR1 and CDR2: KGHSH, LQKENI. The CDR3 region has the DNA TGTGCCAGCTCACCACAAGGGACGAAAAGCACAGATACGCAGTATTTT. Protein product: CASSPQGTKSTDTQYF.

This clonotype has only a few counts. This chain links TRBV6-6 with TRBJ2-5, with 9 positions matching TRBD2. The CDR3 loop spans 15 amino acids. With 7 bases clipped from V and 5 bases from J, the junction kept 11 bases outside the gene matches. Germline V gene lookup returns CDR1 MNHNY and CDR2 SVGAGI (reference sequence). The CDR3 spells CASKTSGHASETQYF. CDR3 nucleotide sequence: TGTGCCAGCAAAACTAGCGGGCACGCTTCGGAGACCCAGTACTTC.

Points on this clonotype: This may be a read error, as it is one base from a much larger clone. The rearrangement links TRBV29-1 to TRBJ2-5; unclear D gene. This CDR3 spans 11 amino acids. Germline V gene lookup returns CDR1 SQVTM and CDR2 ANQGSEA. V was trimmed by 3 bases and J by 11 bases, leaving 13 bases between them. Here the CDR3 reads CSVEVYNEQYF. CDR3 in DNA: TGCAGCGTTGAGGTCTACAATGAGCAGTACTTC.

The chain recombines TRBV24-1 with TRBJ1-2; the D is unclear. V was shortened by 3 bases and J by 0 bases, with 1 base between the two germline ends. This CDR3 has 12 amino acids. Germline V gene data show CDR1 as KGHDR and CDR2 as SFDVKD. The CDR3 loop reads CATSDANYGYTF. The CDR3, as DNA: TGTGCCACCAGTGATGCTAACTATGGCTACACCTTC.

This clonotype was detected a few times. This chain links TRBV9 with TRBJ2-5; D gene uncertain. Germline lookup yields CDR1 SGDLS and CDR2 YYNGEE. Between the trimmed V and J ends, which lost 2 bases and 0 bases, there was a span of 5 bases. The CDR3 consists of 13 residues. The CDR3 loop is CASSVADQETQYF. The DNA of the CDR3 is TGTGCCAGCAGCGTGGCGGACCAAGAGACCCAGTACTTC.

The rearrangement joins TRBV4-1 to TRBJ1-5; D unresolved. There are 13 residues in the CDR3. CDR1 and CDR2 (germline): MGHRA, YSYEKL. Trimming stripped 4 bases from V and 4 bases from J, with 8 bases between. This CDR3 is CASSPWWNQPQHF. The DNA of the CDR3 is TGCGCCAGCAGCCCTTGGTGGAATCAGCCCCAGCATTTT.

The V and J genes are TRBV28 and TRBJ1-6; D remains ambiguous. V shed 6 bases and J shed 6 bases, with 12 bases lying between them. The CDR3 extends over 14 amino acids. Germline values: CDR1 MDHEN, CDR2 SYDVKM. CDR3 coding DNA: TGTGCCAGCAGGATCCAGAGTCTTAATTCACCCCTCCACTTT. This codes for CASRIQSLNSPLHF.

This clonotype was detected a few times. The V call is TRBV7-8, the J call TRBJ2-5; maybe TRBD1 (5 bases). Germline CDR1 reads SGHVS; CDR2 reads FQNEAQ. The CDR3 runs to 14 residues. Trimming removed 5 bases at V and 0 bases at J, with 10 bases between. This CDR3 is CASSARQYQETQYF. CDR3 nucleotide sequence: TGTGCCAGCAGCGCCCGACAGTACCAAGAGACCCAGTACTTC.

The J gene is TRBJ1-4, the V gene TRBV11-2, with 7 positions matching TRBD1. CDR1 and CDR2 (germline): SGHAT, FQNNGV. The length of the CDR3 is 11 residues. The V and J ends lost 5 bases and 13 bases, in that order; junction bases with no gene match: 4. The CDR3 DNA reads TGTGCCAGCAGCCAGGGGGACGGACTGTTTTTT. Protein: CASSQGDGLFF.

V usage is TRBV12-3 or TRBV12-4 and J usage is TRBJ2-3; the match to TRBD2 covers 10 bases. Germline trimming cut 7 bases from V and 0 bases from J; bases unmatched to any gene: 4. The CDR3 runs to 15 residues. The CDR3 DNA is TGTGCCAGCATAGCGGGGGGATCTAGCACAGATACGCAGTATTTT. Translating gives CASIAGGSSTDTQYF.

The chain joins TRBV7-2 to TRBJ1-1, with TRBD1 identical over 7 bases. CDR3 length: 17 amino acids. The trim removed 5 bases at V and 5 bases at J, leaving 17 bases unmatched. Germline V gene lookup returns CDR1 SGHTA and CDR2 FQGNSA. CDR3 coding DNA: TGTGCCAGCAGCAGAGGGGGCCCGACAGGGTTGAGGACTGAAGCTTTCTTT. As protein: CASSRGGPTGLRTEAFF.

This clonotype was seen repeatedly, ten times or more. This chain connects TRBV29-1 to TRBJ2-3; 8 bases line up with TRBD1. The CDR3 has 13 residues. The germline gives CDR1 SQVTM, CDR2 ANQGSEA. Unmatched junction bases numbered 7, after V lost 5 bases and J lost 6 bases. The CDR3 here is CSVQGARLDTQYF. The DNA for the CDR3 is TGCAGCGTTCAGGGGGCTCGGTTGGATACGCAGTATTTT.

This clonotype was found a few times. This chain links TRBV2 with TRBJ1-1; D is uncertain. The germline V gene encodes CDR1 SNHLY and CDR2 FYNNEI. The CDR3 has 11 amino acids. Deletions cut 5 bases from V and 11 bases from J, with 12 bases between. CDR3: CASSLRGWAFF. CDR3 bases: TGTGCCAGCAGTCTGCGCGGATGGGCTTTCTTT.

The chain links TRBV3-1 to TRBJ2-5, with 7 bases aligning to TRBD2. The germline V gene encodes CDR1 LGHDT and CDR2 YNNKEL (reference sequence). CDR3 length: 13 residues. J lost 10 bases, V lost 4 bases, and 9 bases had no gene match. This chain's CDR3 is CASSPEDGGSQYF. The DNA of the CDR3 is TGTGCCAGCAGCCCTGAGGACGGCGGGAGCCAGTACTTC.

Worth noting for this clonotype: Since the CDR3 does not end with the conserved phenylalanine or tryptophan, this likely comes from a read error. V is TRBV29-1 and J is TRBJ2-1, with D possibly TRBD2 on 5 matching bases. Germline-derived CDR1 and CDR2 are SQVTM and ANQGSEA. CDR3 length: 14 amino acids. Trimming stripped 5 bases from V and 4 bases from J, with 15 bases between. CDR3 sequence: CSVKWTRAYNEQFL. The CDR3 DNA follows: TGCAGCGTTAAGTGGACGAGGGCTTACAATGAGCAGTTCTTA.

This clonotype came up a few times. V usage is TRBV5-1 and J usage is TRBJ1-1; D perhaps matches TRBD1 (5 bases). This CDR3 is 15 amino acids long. The germline V gene has CDR1 SGHRS and CDR2 YFSETQ. V was shortened by 4 bases and J by 0 bases, with 13 bases between the two germline ends. In DNA, the CDR3 is TGCGCCAGCAGCGAGCTTGGGGGGATGAACACTGAAGCTTTCTTT. It specifies CASSELGGMNTEAFF.

This clonotype was seen a few times. This chain joins TRBV4-2 and TRBJ2-5; 15 bases match TRBD2. This CDR3 is 19 amino acids long. Trimming took 0 bases from V and 5 from J; bases not matched to a gene: 10. Germline V CDR1 and CDR2: LGHNA, YNFKEQ. CDR3 region: CASSQDHWTSGRVPETQYF. CDR3 nucleotides: TGTGCCAGCAGCCAAGATCACTGGACTAGCGGGAGGGTCCCGGAGACCCAGTACTTC.

This chain joins TRBV12-3 or TRBV12-4 and TRBJ2-7; TRBD1 matches 7 bases. The V gene end was trimmed by 7 bases and the J gene end by 2 bases; junction bases not matched to a gene: 11. The CDR3 contains 15 residues. CDR3 DNA: TGTGCCAGCACCCTACGACAGGGTCCAACCTACGAGCAGTACTTC. It yields the protein CASTLRQGPTYEQYF.

This chain links TRBV5-1 with TRBJ2-7; the D gene could be TRBD1 or TRBD2 (6 bases each). The V gene's germline CDR1 is SGHRS and CDR2 YFSETQ. Between the trimmed V and J ends, which lost 4 bases and 3 bases, there was a span of 20 bases. The CDR3 has 16 residues. Here the CDR3 reads CASSDGGGSYFYEQYF. The DNA for the CDR3 is TGCGCCAGCAGCGACGGGGGCGGGTCATACTTCTACGAGCAGTACTTC.

This chain uses TRBV2 with TRBJ1-1; 7 bases are a match to TRBD1. Germline CDR1 SNHLY, CDR2 FYNNEI. The CDR3 loop spans 13 amino acids. V trimming: 6 bases; J trimming: 4 bases; junction bases outside the gene matches: 5. CDR3 in amino acids: CASRQGSGTEAFF. The CDR3, as DNA: TGTGCCAGCAGACAGGGGAGTGGCACTGAAGCTTTCTTT.

The chain combines TRBV4-3 with TRBJ2-3; TRBD2 aligns across 11 bases. The CDR3 consists of 17 residues. The germline gives CDR1 LGHNA, CDR2 YSLEER. The ends lost 3 bases at V and 4 bases at J; junction bases unmatched: 9. CDR3 region: CASSHGRSGRAPDTQYF. The CDR3 nucleotides read TGCGCCAGCAGCCATGGTCGTAGCGGGAGGGCGCCAGATACGCAGTATTTT.

This chain joins TRBV18 and TRBJ2-1; D remains unclear. Germline loops: CDR1 KGHSH, CDR2 LQKENI. The CDR3 is 13 amino acids. The V end lost 5 bases, the J end lost 9 bases, and 14 bases lay between the germline ends. CDR3 bases: TGTGCCAGCTCAATCGGACCCGTCGGTGAGCAGTTCTTC. Protein product: CASSIGPVGEQFF.

There are a few counts of this clonotype. V usage is TRBV11-1 and J usage is TRBJ2-7, with 7 positions matching TRBD2. The J call may be faulty, since TRBJ2-5 better matches the DNA end. The germline gives CDR1 SGHAT, CDR2 FQDESV (reference sequence). There are 15 residues in the CDR3. For the CDR3, the DNA is TGTGCCAGCAGCTTAGCGCCTAGCGGAACGGGGACCCAGTACTTC. This gives the protein CASSLAPSGTGTQYF.

The V call is TRBV12-3 or TRBV12-4, the J call TRBJ1-1, with D unresolved. The CDR3 totals 14 residues. Deletions cut 6 bases from V and 2 bases from J, with 13 bases between. CDR3 in amino acids: CASRLDRQNTEAFF. CDR3 DNA sequence: TGTGCCAGCAGACTGGACCGACAAAACACTGAAGCTTTCTTT.

V usage is TRBV18 and J usage is TRBJ2-5; 9 bases map to TRBD1. The CDR3 contains 17 residues. V gave up 1 base and J gave up 11 bases; unmatched junction bases: 17. Germline V lookup: CDR1 KGHSH, CDR2 LQKENI. CDR3 DNA: TGTGCCAGCTCACCACTGGGACAGGGTAAATGGTCCAATGAGCAGTACTTC. This sequence encodes CASSPLGQGKWSNEQYF.

The V and J genes are TRBV3-1 and TRBJ1-1; D is perhaps TRBD1 (5 bases). Trimming pared 3 bases from V and 4 bases from J, leaving 12 bases between. Germline lookup yields CDR1 LGHDT and CDR2 YNNKEL (reference sequence). This CDR3 is 14 amino acids long. This CDR3 is CASSQDHGGTEAFF. In DNA, the CDR3 is TGTGCCAGCAGCCAGGACCACGGGGGCACTGAAGCTTTCTTT.

This clonotype occurred a few times. The rearrangement links TRBV27 to TRBJ2-7; a possible D gene is TRBD1 (6 bases). V was cut by 6 bases and J by 3 bases, with 18 bases left in between. The CDR3 has 15 amino acids. Germline V gene sequence: CDR1 MNHEY, CDR2 SMNVEV (reference sequence). The CDR3 region has the DNA TGTGCCAGCAGATTCGACAGGTCTCCTTTCTACGAGCAGTACTTC. This codes for CASRFDRSPFYEQYF.

This clonotype came up a few times. The chain has TRBV20-1 and TRBJ2-1; D may match TRBD1 or TRBD2 (5 bases each). CDR1 is DFQATT, CDR2 SNEGSKA, per germline (reference sequence). This CDR3 is built from 15 residues. V was cut by 2 bases and J by 3 bases, with 14 bases left in between. The CDR3 bases are TGCAGTGCTAGATCCGGGACCGCTAACTACAATGAGCAGTTCTTC. Translated, it gives CSARSGTANYNEQFF.

A remark on this clonotype: Its ends do not fully match the called genes, so a read error is possible. The chain joins TRBV10-2 to TRBJ2-3; D perhaps matches TRBD1 (5 bases). Per germline, CDR1 WSHSY and CDR2 SAAADI. CDR3 size: 15 residues. CDR3 residues: CASTSLGVGTDTRYF. The DNA of the CDR3 is TGCGCCAGCACCTCGTTAGGGGTGGGCACAGATACGCGGTATTTT.

This rearrangement joins TRBV4-3 to TRBJ2-5; either TRBD1 or TRBD2 may fit D (5 bases each). The germline gives CDR1 LGHNA, CDR2 YSLEER. This CDR3 contains 15 residues. The V gene lost 1 base and the J gene lost 1 base, with 10 bases spanning the gap. Here the CDR3 reads CASSQGGFGQETQYF. As DNA, the CDR3 is TGCGCCAGCAGCCAAGGGGGGTTTGGCCAAGAGACCCAGTACTTC.

The rearrangement links TRBV5-1 to TRBJ1-2; weak D call: TRBD1 (6 bases). The ends were cut back, 4 bases at V and 2 bases at J, with 15 bases in the middle. The length of the CDR3 is 15 residues. CDR1 is SGHRS and CDR2 is YFSETQ in the germline V gene. This CDR3 is CASSLLGGGNYGYTF. CDR3 bases: TGCGCCAGCAGCCTCCTTGGAGGGGGGAACTATGGCTACACCTTC.

This chain uses TRBV4-3 with TRBJ2-7; 7 bases line up with TRBD1. J lost 1 base, V lost 4 bases, and 7 bases had no gene match. CDR3 length: 15 amino acids. The germline V gene has CDR1 LGHNA and CDR2 YSLEER. CDR3 nucleotide sequence: TGCGCCAGCAGCCCGGATGGGACAGATTCCTACGAGCAGTACTTC. It yields the protein CASSPDGTDSYEQYF.